This T cell receptor beta chain was found in a study of post-analysis software for immune sequencing data. Study-level background: Relapsing-remitting, secondary progressive and progressive-relapsing multiple sclerosis courses were included.

Comments on this clonotype: Antigen specificity is unknown.

General study points: With F measure, samples from one preparation batch clustered together strongly. Significantly lower normalized Chao1 diversity was seen in multiple sclerosis patients than in controls. Higher frequency in patients than in controls was seen for roughly five TRBV segments, with TRBV5-6, TRBV5-1 and TRBV20-1 among them.

The library was made from cDNA and included unique molecular identifiers. Some 500,000 cDNA molecules were obtained per 1 to 10 million input T cells. MiXCR, applied by TCRdb to the PCR reads, yields one record per CDR3 protein. The table shows roughly 200,000 distinct CDR3 sequences, with around 29% occurring only once. The CDR3 runs 14 residues. Germline V gives CDR1 MNHNS, CDR2 SASEGT. The ends were cut back, 5 bases at V and 0 bases at J, with 8 bases in the middle. The sample was blood. The chain has TRBV6-1 and TRBJ1-5; D remains unclear. The clonotype comes from a girl younger than 18 with multiple sclerosis. Here the CDR3 reads CASSRLGSNQPQHF. The CDR3 nucleotides are TGTGCCAGCAGTCGGCTCGGTAGCAATCAGCCCCAGCATTTT.